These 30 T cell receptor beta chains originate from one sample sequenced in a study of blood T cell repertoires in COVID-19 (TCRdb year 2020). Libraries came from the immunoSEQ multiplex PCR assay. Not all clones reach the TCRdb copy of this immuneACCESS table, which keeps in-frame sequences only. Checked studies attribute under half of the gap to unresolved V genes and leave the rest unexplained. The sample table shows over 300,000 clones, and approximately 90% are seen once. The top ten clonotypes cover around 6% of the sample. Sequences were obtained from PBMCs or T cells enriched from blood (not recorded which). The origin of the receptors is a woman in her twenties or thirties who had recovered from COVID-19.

The CDR3 loop is CASSRTGGSEQYF. CDR3 nucleotides: TGTGCCAGCTCCCGGACAGGGGGAAGCGAGCAGTACTTC. This chain links TRBV12-3 or TRBV12-4 with TRBJ2-7; 10 bases fit TRBD1. Trimming at V came to 8 bases and at J to 6 bases, leaving 7 bases not matched to a gene. This CDR3 is 13 amino acids long.

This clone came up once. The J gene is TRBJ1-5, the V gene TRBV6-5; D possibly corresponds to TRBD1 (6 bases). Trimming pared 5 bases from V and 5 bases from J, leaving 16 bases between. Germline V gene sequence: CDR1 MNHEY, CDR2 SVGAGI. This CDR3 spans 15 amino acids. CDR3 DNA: TGTGCCAGCAGTCCCACAGGGTCGTTCGATCAGCCCCAGCATTTT. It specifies CASSPTGSFDQPQHF.

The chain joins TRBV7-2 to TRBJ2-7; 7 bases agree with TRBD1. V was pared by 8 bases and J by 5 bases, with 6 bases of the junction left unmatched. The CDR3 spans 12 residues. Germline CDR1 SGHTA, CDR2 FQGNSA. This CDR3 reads CASGRGLHEQYF. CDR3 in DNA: TGTGCCAGCGGTAGGGGGCTCCACGAGCAGTACTTC.

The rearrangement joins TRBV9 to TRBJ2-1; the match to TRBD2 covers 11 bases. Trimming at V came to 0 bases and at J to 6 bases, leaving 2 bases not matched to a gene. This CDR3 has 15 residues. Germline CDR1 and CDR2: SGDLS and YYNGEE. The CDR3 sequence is CASSVGLAGGNEQFF. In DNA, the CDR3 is TGTGCCAGCAGCGTAGGTCTAGCGGGGGGCAATGAGCAGTTCTTC.

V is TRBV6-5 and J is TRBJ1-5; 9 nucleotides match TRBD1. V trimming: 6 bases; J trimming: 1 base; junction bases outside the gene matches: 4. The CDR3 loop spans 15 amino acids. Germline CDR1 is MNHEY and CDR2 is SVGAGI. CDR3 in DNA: TGTGCCAGCAGGTACACAGGGGGCAGCAATCAGCCCCAGCATTTT. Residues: CASRYTGGSNQPQHF.

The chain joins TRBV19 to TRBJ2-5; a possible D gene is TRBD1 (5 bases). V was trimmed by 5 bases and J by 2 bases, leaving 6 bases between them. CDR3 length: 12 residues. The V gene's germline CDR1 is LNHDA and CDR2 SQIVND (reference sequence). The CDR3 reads CASSDRQETQYF. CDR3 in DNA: TGTGCCAGTAGTGACAGACAAGAGACCCAGTACTTC. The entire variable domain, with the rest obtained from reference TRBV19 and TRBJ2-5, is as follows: DGGITQSPKYLFRKEGQNVTLSCEQNLNHDAMYWYRQDPGQGLRLIYYSQIVNDFQKGDIAEGYSVSREKKESFPLTVTSAQKNPTAFYLCASSDRQETQYFGPGTRLLVL.

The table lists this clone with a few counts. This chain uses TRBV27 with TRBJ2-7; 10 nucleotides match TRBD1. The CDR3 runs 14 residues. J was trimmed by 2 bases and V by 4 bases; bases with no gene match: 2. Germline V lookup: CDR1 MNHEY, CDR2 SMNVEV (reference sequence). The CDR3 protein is CASSWTGGTYEQYF. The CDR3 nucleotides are TGTGCCAGCAGTTGGACAGGGGGGACCTACGAGCAGTACTTC.

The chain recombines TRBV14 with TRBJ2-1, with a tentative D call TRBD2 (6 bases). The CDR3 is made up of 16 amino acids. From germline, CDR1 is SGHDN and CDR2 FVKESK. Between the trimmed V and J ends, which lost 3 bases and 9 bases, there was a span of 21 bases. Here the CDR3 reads CASSQSSGRMFPEQFF. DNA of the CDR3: TGTGCCAGCAGCCAGTCGTCAGGGAGGATGTTCCCTGAGCAGTTCTTC.

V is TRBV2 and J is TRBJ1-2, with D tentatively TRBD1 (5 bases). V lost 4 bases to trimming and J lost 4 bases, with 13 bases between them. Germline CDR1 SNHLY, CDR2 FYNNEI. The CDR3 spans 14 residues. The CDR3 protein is CASSGPGRSYGYTF. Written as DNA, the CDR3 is TGTGCCAGCAGTGGGCCAGGGCGCAGCTATGGCTACACCTTC.

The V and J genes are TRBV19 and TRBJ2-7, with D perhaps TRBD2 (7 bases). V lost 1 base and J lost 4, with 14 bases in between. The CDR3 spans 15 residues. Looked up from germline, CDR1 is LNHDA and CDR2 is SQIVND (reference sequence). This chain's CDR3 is CASSIGTGRGYEQYF. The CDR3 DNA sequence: TGTGCCAGTAGTATAGGCACAGGGAGGGGGTACGAGCAGTACTTC.

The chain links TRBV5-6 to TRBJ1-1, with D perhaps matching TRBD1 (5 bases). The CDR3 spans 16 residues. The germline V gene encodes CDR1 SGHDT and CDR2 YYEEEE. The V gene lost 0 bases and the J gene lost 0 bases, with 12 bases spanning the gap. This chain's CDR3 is CASSLDRMGMNTEAFF. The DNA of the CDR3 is TGTGCCAGCAGCTTGGACAGGATGGGGATGAACACTGAAGCTTTCTTT.

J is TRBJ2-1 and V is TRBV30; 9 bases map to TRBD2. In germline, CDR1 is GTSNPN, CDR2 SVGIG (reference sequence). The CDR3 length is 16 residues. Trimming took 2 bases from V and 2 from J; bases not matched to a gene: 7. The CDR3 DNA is TGTGCCTGGAGTCCTAAGGCGGGGGGGGCCTACAATGAGCAGTTCTTC. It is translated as CAWSPKAGGAYNEQFF.

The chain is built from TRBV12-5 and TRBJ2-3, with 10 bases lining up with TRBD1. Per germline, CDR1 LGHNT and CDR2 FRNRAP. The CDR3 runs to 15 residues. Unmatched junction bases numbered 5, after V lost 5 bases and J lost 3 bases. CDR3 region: CASGPGTGVTDTQYF. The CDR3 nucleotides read TGTGCTAGTGGTCCGGGGACAGGGGTGACAGATACGCAGTATTTT. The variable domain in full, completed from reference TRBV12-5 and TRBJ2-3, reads DARVTQTPRHKVTEMGQEVTMRCQPILGHNTVFWYRQTMMQGLELLAYFRNRAPLDDSGMPKDRFSAEMPDATLATLKIQPSEPRDSAVYFCASGPGTGVTDTQYFGPGTRLTVL.

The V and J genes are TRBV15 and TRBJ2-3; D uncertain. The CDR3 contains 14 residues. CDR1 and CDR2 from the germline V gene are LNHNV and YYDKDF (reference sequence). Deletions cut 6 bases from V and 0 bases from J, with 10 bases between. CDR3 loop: CATSQETSTDTQYF. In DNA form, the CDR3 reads TGTGCCACCAGTCAGGAAACTAGCACAGATACGCAGTATTTT.

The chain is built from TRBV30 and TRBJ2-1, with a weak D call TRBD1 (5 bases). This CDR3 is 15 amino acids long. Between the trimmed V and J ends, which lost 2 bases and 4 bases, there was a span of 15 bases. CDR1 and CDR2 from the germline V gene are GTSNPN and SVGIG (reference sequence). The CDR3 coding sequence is TGTGCCTGGAGTAAACTACTGGGGCCTTACAATGAGCAGTTCTTC. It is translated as CAWSKLLGPYNEQFF. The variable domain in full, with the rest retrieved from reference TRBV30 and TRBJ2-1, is SQTIHQWPATLVQPVGSPLSLECTVEGTSNPNLYWYRQAAGRGLQLLFYSVGIGQISSEVPQNLSASRPQDRQFILSSKKLLLSDSGFYLCAWSKLLGPYNEQFFGPGTRLTVL.

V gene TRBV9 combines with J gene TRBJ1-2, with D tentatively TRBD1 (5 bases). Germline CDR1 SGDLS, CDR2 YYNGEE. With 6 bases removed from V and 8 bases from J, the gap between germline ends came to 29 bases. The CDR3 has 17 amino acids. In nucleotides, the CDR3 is TGTGCCAGCACCCCGTGGGCGAAGTCAAGGGGTTTGGGAGGCTACACCTTC. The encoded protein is CASTPWAKSRGLGGYTF.

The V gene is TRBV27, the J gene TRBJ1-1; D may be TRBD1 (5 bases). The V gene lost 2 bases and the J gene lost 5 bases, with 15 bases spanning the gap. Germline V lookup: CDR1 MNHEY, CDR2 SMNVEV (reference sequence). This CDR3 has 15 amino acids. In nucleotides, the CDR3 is TGTGCCAGCAGTTTAGGGGCGGGGTTGAGAACTGAAGCTTTCTTT. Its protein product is CASSLGAGLRTEAFF.

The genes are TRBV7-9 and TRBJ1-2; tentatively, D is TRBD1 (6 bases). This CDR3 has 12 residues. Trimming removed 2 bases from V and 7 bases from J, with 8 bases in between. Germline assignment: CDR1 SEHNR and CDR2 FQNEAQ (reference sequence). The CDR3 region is CASSLKGVGYTF. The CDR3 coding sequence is TGTGCCAGCAGCTTAAAGGGGGTTGGCTACACCTTC.

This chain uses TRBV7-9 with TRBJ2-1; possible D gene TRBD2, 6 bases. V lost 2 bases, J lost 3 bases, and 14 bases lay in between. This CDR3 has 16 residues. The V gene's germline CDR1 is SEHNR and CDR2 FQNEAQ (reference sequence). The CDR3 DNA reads TGTGCCAGCAGCTTATTTGGCGGGGCAGTCTACAATGAGCAGTTCTTC. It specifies CASSLFGGAVYNEQFF.

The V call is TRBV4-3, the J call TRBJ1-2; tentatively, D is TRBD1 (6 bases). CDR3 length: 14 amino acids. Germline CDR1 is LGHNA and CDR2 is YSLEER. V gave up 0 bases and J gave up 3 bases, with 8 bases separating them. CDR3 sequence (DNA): TGCGCCAGCAGCCAAGAACAGGGCCACTATGGCTACACCTTC. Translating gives CASSQEQGHYGYTF.

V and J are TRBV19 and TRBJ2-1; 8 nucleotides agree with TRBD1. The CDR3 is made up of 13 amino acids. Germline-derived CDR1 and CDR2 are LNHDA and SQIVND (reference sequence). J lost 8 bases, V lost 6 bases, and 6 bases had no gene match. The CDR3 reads CASRPQGDDEQFF. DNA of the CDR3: TGTGCCAGTAGACCACAGGGGGACGATGAGCAGTTCTTC.

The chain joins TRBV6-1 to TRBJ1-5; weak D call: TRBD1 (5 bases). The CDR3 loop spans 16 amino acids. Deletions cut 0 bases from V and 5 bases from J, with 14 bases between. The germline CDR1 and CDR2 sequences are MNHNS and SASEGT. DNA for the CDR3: TGTGCCAGCAGTGAAGCTTTTTCAGGGATACATCAGCCCCAGCATTTT. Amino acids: CASSEAFSGIHQPQHF.

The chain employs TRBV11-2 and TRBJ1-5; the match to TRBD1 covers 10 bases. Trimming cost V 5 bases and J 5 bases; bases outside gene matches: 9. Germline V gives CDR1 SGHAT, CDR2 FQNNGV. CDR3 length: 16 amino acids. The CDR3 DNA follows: TGTGCCAGCAGCCAACACGGGACAGGGGAACATCAGCCCCAGCATTTT. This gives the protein CASSQHGTGEHQPQHF.

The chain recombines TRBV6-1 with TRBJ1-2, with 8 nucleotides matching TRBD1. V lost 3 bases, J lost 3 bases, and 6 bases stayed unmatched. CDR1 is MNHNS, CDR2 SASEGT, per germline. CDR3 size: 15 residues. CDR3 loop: CASSDRTGTDYGYTF. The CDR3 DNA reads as TGTGCCAGCAGTGACCGGACAGGGACGGACTATGGCTACACCTTC.

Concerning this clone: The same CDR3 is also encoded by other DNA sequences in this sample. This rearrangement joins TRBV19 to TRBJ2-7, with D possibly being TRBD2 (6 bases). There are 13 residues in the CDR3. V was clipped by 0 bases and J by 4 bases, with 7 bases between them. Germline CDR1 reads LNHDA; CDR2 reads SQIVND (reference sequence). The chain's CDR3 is CASSIDRGYEQYF. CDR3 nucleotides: TGTGCCAGTAGTATAGATCGGGGGTACGAGCAGTACTTC.

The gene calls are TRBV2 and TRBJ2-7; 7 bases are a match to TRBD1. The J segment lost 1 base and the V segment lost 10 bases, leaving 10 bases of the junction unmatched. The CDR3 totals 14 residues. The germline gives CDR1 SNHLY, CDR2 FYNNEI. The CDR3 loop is CATSTGTVSYEQYF. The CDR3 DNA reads TGTGCCACCTCGACCGGGACAGTTTCCTACGAGCAGTACTTC.

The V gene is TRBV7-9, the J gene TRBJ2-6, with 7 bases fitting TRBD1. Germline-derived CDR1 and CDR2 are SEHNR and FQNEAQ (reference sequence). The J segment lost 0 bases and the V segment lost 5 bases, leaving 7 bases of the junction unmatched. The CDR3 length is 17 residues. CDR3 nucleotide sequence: TGTGCCAGCAGCCCTAGGACAGGCAGCTCTGGGGCCAACGTCCTGACTTTC. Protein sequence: CASSPRTGSSGANVLTF.

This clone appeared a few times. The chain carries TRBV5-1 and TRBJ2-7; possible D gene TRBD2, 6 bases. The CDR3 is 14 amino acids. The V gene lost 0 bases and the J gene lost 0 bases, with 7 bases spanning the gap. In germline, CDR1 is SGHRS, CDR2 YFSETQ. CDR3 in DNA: TGCGCCAGCAGCTTGGCCGGGAGCTCCTACGAGCAGTACTTC. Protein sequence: CASSLAGSSYEQYF.

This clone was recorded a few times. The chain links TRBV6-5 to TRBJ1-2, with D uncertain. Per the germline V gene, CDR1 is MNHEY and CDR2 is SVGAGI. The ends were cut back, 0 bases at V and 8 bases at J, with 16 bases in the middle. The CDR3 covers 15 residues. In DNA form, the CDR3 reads TGTGCCAGCAGTTACTCTGGCGGGTCCGGAGGGGGCTACACCTTC. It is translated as CASSYSGGSGGGYTF.

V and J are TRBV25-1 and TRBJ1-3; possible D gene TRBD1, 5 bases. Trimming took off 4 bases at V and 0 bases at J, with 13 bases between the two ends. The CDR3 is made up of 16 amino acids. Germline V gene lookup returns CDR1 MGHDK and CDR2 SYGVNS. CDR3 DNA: TGTGCCAGCAGTGTATTGGACACCCGCTCTGGAAACACCATATATTTT. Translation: CASSVLDTRSGNTIYF. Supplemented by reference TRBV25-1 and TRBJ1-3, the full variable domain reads EADIYQTPRYLVIGTGKKITLECSQTMGHDKMYWYQQDPGMELHLIHYSYGVNSTEKGDLSSESTVSRIRTEHFPLTLESARPSHTSQYLCASSVLDTRSGNTIYFGEGSWLTVV.